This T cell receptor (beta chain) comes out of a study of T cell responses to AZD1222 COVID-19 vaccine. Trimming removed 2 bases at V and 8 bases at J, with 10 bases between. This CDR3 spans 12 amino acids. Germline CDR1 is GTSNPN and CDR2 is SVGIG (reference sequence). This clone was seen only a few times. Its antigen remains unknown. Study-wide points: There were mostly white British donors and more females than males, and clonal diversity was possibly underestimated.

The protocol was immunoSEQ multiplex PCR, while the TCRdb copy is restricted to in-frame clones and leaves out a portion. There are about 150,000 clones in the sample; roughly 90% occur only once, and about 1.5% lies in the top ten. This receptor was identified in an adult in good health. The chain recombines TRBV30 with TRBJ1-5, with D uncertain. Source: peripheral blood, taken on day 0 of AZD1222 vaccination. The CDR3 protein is CAWSSPGKPQHF. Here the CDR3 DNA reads TGTGCCTGGAGTTCCCCGGGTAAGCCCCAGCATTTT.